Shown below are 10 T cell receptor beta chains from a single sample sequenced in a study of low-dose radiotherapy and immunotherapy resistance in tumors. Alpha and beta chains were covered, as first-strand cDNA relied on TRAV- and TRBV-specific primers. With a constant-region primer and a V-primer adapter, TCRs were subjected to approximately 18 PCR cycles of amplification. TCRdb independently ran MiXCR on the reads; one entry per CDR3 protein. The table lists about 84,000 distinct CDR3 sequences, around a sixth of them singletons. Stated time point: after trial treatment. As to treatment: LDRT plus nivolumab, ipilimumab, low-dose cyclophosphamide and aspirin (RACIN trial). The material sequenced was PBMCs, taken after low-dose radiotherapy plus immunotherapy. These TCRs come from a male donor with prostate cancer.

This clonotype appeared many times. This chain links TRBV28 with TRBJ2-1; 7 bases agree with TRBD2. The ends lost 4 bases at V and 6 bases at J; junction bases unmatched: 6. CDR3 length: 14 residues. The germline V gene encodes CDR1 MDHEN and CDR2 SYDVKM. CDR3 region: CASSWGGSRNEQFF. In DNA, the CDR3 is TGTGCCAGCAGTTGGGGCGGGAGCCGCAATGAGCAGTTCTTC. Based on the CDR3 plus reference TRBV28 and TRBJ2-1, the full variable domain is DVKVTQSSRYLVKRTGEKVFLECVQDMDHENMFWYRQDPGLGLRLIYFSYDVKMKEKGDIPEGYSVSREKKERFSLILESASTNQTSMYLCASSWGGSRNEQFFGPGTRLTVL.

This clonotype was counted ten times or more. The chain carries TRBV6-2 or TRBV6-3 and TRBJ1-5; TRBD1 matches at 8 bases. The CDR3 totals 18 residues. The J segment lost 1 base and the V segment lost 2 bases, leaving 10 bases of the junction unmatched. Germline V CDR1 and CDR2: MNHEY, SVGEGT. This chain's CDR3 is CASSYHTGQGWSNQPQHF. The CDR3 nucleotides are TGTGCCAGCAGTTACCACACCGGACAGGGCTGGAGCAATCAGCCCCAGCATTTT.

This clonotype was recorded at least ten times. The CDR3 reads CASSFRGRANEQFF. CDR3 sequence (DNA): TGTGCCAGCAGCTTTCGCGGGAGGGCCAATGAGCAGTTCTTC. V gene TRBV5-8 combines with J gene TRBJ2-1, with TRBD2 identical over 9 bases. V dropped 2 bases and J dropped 6; count of bases not matched to a gene: 3. CDR1 and CDR2 from the germline V gene are SGHTS and YDEGEE. This CDR3 comprises 14 residues. Supplemented by reference TRBV5-8 and TRBJ2-1, the full variable domain reads EAGVTQSPTHLIKTRGQQATLRCSPISGHTSVYWYQQALGLGLQFLLWYDEGEERNRGNFPPRFSGRQFPNYSSELNVNALELEDSALYLCASSFRGRANEQFFGPGTRLTVL.

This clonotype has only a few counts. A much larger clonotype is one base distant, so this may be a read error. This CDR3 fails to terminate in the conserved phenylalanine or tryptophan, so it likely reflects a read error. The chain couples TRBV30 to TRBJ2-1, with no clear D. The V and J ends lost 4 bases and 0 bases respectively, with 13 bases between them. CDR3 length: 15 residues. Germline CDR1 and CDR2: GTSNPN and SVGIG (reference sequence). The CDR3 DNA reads TGTGCCTGGAAGGTTGCGGACCCCTCCTACAATGAGCAGTTCCTC. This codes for CAWKVADPSYNEQFL.

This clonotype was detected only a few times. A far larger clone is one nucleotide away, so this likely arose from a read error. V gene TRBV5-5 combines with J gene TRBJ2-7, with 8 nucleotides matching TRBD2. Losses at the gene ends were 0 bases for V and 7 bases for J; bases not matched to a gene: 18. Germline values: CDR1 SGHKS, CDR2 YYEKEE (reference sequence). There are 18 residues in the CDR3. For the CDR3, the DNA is TGTGCCAGCAGCTTGGTTTCGGGGACTAGTTTGGCCGGAAATGAGCAGTACTTC. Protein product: CASSLVSGTSLAGNEQYF.

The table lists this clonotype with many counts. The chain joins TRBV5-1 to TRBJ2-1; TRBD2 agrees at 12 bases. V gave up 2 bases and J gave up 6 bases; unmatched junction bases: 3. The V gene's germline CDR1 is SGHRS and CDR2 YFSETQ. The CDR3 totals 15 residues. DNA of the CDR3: TGCGCCAGCAGCTTTCTAGCGGGAGGGGGCAATGAGCAGTTCTTC. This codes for CASSFLAGGGNEQFF.

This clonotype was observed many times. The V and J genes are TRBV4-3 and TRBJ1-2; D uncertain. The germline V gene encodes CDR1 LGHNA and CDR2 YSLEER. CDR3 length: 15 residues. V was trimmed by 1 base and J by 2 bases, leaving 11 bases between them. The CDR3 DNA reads TGCGCCAGCAGCCAAGTGCCCGGGGAGAACTATGGCTACACCTTC. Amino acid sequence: CASSQVPGENYGYTF.

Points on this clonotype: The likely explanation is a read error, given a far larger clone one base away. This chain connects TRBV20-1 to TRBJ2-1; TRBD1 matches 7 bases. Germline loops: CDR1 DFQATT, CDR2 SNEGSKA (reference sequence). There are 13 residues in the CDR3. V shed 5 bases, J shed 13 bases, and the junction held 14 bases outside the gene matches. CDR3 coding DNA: TGCAGTGCTCCGACAGGGACGTCGGAGACCCAGTTCTTC. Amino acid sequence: CSAPTGTSETQFF.

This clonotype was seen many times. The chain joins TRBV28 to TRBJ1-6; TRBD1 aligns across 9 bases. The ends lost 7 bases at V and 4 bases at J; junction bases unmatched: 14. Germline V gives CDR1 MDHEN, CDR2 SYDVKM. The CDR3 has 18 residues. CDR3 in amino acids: CASIPGQGLGVYNSPLHF. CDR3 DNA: TGTGCCAGCATTCCGGGACAGGGACTTGGTGTGTATAATTCACCCCTCCACTTT. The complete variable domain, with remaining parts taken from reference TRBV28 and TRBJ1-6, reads DVKVTQSSRYLVKRTGEKVFLECVQDMDHENMFWYRQDPGLGLRLIYFSYDVKMKEKGDIPEGYSVSREKKERFSLILESASTNQTSMYLCASIPGQGLGVYNSPLHFGNGTRLTVT.

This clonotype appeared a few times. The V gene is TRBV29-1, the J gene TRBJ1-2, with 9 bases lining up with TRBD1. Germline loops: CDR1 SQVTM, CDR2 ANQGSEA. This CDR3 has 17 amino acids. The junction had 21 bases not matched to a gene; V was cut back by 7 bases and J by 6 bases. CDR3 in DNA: TGCAGCGCCGCTGGGGCCCTACAGGGGGCATTGCTTGATGGCTACACCTTC. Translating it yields CSAAGALQGALLDGYTF.